A selection of T cell receptor beta chains follows, all from one sample in a study of blood T cell repertoires in COVID-19. This table comes from immunoSEQ multiplex PCR, and its TCRdb copy is limited to in-frame clones, with some not included. The data show roughly 60,000 clones, 75% to 85% seen once. Sequenced material: peripheral blood. The receptors originated from a human donor in a cohort sampled during active COVID-19. Both conserved end residues are part of each CDR3. A D gene is named only where the DNA matches it firmly. Size is omitted from some rows. Given values are once, few, many or a class for expanded clones.

j_call d_call v_call clone_size cdr3_nt cdr3_aa
TRBJ2-5 TRBD1 TRBV10-3 NA TGTGCCATCAGTGACCGAAGGACAGGGGGATCTGAGACCCAGTACTTC CAISDRRTGGSETQYF
TRBJ2-1 NA TRBV7-2 NA TGTGCCAGCAGCCCACTCTTTTCTGGCAATGAGCAGTTCTTC CASSPLFSGNEQFF
TRBJ2-7 TRBD2 TRBV5-5 NA TGTGCCAGCTTGGAACTAGCGGTCTACGAGCAGTACTTC CASLELAVYEQYF
TRBJ1-6 NA TRBV5-5 NA TGTGCCAGCAGGAACGACAGAGGACCCCTCCACTTT CASRNDRGPLHF
TRBJ1-2 NA TRBV7-9 NA TGTGCCAGCAGCCTGACAGTAGCTAACTATGGCTACACCTTC CASSLTVANYGYTF
TRBJ1-5 NA TRBV28 once TGTGCCAGCAGACGCGACAGGCTCCCCAAACAGCCCCAGCATTTT CASRRDRLPKQPQHF
TRBJ2-4 TRBD1 TRBV5-1 NA TGCGCCAGCAGCTTACGGACAGGGTCTAAAAACATTCAGTACTTC CASSLRTGSKNIQYF
TRBJ1-2 NA TRBV10-3 NA TGTGCCATCAGTGAGTCCCAAGGGACAACTGCTAACTATGGCTACACCTTC CAISESQGTTANYGYTF
TRBJ2-5 TRBD2 TRBV28 NA TGTGCCAGCAGTTTATCGGGAGGACAAGAGACCCAGTACTTC CASSLSGGQETQYF
TRBJ1-1 NA TRBV15 NA TGTGCCACCAGCAGAAGCGGTAACACTGAAGCTTTCTTT CATSRSGNTEAFF
TRBJ2-2 NA TRBV12-5 NA TGTGCTAGTGGCAGACTCGGATACAACACCGGGGAGCTGTTTTTT CASGRLGYNTGELFF
TRBJ2-3 TRBD2 TRBV28 NA TGTGCCAGCAGGGCCCTTCTAGCGGGAGGGGGAGATACGCAGTATTTT CASRALLAGGGDTQYF
TRBJ1-1 NA TRBV14 NA TGTGCCAGCAGCCAAGTCGGTGTCGGGGGGCGCGAAGCTTTCTTT CASSQVGVGGREAFF
TRBJ2-5 TRBD1 TRBV14 NA TGTGCCAGCAGCCAAACCGGGACAGGCATGAACCAGTACTTC CASSQTGTGMNQYF
TRBJ1-5 TRBD1 TRBV4-2 NA TGTGCCAGCAGCCAGGCCAACGACAGGGGGCGAGGTGGCAATCAGCCCCAGCATTTT CASSQANDRGRGGNQPQHF
TRBJ1-2 NA TRBV5-1 NA TGCGCCAGCAGCTTACAGGGAGGGCATGGCTACACCTTC CASSLQGGHGYTF
TRBJ2-1 NA TRBV28 NA TGTGCCAGCAGTTTCAGGGCCCAGGGAACACTTAGCTCCTACAATGAGCAGTTCTTC CASSFRAQGTLSSYNEQFF